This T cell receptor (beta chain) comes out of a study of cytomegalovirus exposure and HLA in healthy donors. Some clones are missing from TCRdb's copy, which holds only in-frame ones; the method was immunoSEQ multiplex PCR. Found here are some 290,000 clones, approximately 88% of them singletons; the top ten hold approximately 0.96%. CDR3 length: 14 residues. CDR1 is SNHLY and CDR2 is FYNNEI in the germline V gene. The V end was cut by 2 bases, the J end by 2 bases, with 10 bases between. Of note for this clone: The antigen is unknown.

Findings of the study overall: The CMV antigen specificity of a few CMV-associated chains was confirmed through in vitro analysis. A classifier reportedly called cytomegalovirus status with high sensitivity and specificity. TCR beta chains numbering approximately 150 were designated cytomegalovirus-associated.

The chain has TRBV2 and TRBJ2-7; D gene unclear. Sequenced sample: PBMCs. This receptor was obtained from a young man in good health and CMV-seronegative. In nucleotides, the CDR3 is TGTGCCAGCAGTGAACTACAGATAACCTACGAGCAGTACTTC. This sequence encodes CASSELQITYEQYF.